This T cell receptor beta chain was found in a study of shared clonotypes between healthy human individuals. Study findings and constraints: A few donors shared about 5% of their naive CD4 clonotypes. Clonotype sharing across donors was expected to vary with sequencing depth.

Sequencing used immunoSEQ multiplex PCR; TCRdb keeps in-frame clones, though not all of them. The table records under 2,500,000 clones, approximately 96% of them present only once. This CDR3 contains 13 residues. Trimming removed 2 bases at V and 6 bases at J, with 7 bases between. CDR1 MDHEN and CDR2 SYDVKM come from the germline V gene. As concerns this clone: The antigen remains unidentified.

The authors divided CD4+ cells into CD45RA+ naive and CD45RA-negative memory subsets. V is TRBV28 and J is TRBJ2-2; no reliable D call. This receptor was obtained from a man aged 18 to 29 in good health. The sequenced sample consisted of naive CD4+ T cells sorted from blood. The subset: CD45RA+ positively selected. The CDR3, as DNA: TGTGCCAGCAGTTTAAAATCCCCCGGGGAGCTGTTTTTT. Translation gives CASSLKSPGELFF. The complete variable domain, with remaining parts taken from reference TRBV28 and TRBJ2-2, reads DVKVTQSSRYLVKRTGEKVFLECVQDMDHENMFWYRQDPGLGLRLIYFSYDVKMKEKGDIPEGYSVSREKKERFSLILESASTNQTSMYLCASSLKSPGELFFGEGSRLTVL.